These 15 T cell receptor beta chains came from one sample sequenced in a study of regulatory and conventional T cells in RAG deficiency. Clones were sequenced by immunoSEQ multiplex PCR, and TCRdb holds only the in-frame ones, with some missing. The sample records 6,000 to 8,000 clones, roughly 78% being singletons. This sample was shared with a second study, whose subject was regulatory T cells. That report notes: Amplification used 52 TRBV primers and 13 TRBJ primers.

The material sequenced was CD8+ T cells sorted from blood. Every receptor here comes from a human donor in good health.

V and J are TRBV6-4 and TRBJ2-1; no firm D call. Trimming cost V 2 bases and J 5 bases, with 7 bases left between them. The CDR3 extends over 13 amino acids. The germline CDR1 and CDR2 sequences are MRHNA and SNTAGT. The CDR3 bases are TGTGCCAGCAGTGACACCGAGAACAATGAGCAGTTCTTC. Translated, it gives CASSDTENNEQFF.

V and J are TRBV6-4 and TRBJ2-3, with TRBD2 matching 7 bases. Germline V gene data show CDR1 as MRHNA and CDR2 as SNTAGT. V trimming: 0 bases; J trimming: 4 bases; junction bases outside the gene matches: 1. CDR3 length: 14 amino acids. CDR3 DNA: TGTGCCAGCAGTGACTCGAGCGGGGCAGATACGCAGTATTTT. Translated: CASSDSSGADTQYF.

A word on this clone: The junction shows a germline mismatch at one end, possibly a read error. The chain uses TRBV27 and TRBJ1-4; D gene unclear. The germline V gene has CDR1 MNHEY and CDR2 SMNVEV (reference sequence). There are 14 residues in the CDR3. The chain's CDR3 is CASSLRATNEKLFF. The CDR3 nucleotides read TGTGCCAGCAGTTTAAGAGCAACAAATGAAAAACTGTTTTTT.

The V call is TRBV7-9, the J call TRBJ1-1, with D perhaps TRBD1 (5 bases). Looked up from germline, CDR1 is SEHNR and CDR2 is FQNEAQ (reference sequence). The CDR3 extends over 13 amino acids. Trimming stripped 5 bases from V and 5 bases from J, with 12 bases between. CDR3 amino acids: CASSERGGTEAFF. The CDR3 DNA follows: TGTGCCAGCAGCGAGAGGGGAGGAACTGAAGCTTTCTTT.

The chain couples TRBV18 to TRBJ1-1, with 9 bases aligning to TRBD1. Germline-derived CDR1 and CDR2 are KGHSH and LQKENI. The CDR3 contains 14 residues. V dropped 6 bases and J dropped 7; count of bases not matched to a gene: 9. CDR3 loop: CASSEQGADVEAFF. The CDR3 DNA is TGTGCCAGCTCCGAACAGGGGGCTGATGTTGAAGCTTTCTTT.

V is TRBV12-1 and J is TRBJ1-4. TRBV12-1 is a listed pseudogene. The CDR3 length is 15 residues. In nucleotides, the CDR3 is TGTGCCAGCAGCTTCCGCCGGGGGCATAATGAAAAACTGTTTTTT. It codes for CASSFRRGHNEKLFF.

This CDR3 reads CAWSVGGESGYTF. CDR3 coding DNA: TGTGCCTGGAGTGTAGGAGGGGAATCTGGCTACACCTTC. The genes are TRBV30 and TRBJ1-2; a weak D match, TRBD1 (5 bases). This CDR3 spans 13 amino acids. Germline V CDR1 and CDR2: GTSNPN, SVGIG (reference sequence). V lost 0 bases and J lost 7, with 12 bases in between.

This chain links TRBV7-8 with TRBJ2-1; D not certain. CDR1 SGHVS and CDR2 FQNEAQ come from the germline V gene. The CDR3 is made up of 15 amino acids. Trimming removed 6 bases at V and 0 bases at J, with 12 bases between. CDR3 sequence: CASSSDVSSYNEQFF. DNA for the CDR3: TGTGCCAGCAGTTCCGACGTCAGCTCCTACAATGAGCAGTTCTTC.

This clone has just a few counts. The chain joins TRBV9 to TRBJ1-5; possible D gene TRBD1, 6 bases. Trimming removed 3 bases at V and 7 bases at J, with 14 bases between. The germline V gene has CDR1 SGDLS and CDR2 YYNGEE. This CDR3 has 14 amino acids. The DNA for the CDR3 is TGTGCCAGCAGCGCCTCAGGGGCAGGACAGCCCCAGCATTTT. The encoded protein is CASSASGAGQPQHF. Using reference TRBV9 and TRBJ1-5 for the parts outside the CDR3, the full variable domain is DSGVTQTPKHLITATGQRVTLRCSPRSGDLSVYWYQQSLDQGLQFLIQYYNGEERAKGNILERFSAQQFPDLHSELNLSSLELGDSALYFCASSASGAGQPQHFGDGTRLSIL.

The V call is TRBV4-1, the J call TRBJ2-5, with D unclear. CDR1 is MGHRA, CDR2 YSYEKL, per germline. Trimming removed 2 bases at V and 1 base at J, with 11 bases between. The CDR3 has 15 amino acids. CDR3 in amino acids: CASSQYVVSQETQYF. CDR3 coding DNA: TGCGCCAGCAGCCAATATGTGGTATCCCAAGAGACCCAGTACTTC.

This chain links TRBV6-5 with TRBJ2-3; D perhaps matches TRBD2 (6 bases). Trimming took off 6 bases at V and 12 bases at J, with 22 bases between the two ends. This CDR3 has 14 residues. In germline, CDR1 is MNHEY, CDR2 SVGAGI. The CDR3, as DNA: TGTGCCAGCAGAATGGGACTGGGCCACCGAACTCAGTATTTT. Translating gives CASRMGLGHRTQYF.

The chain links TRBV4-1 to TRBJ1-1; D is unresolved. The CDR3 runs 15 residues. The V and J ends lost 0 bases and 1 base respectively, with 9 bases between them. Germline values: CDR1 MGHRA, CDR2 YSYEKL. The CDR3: CASSQDRGPNTEAFF. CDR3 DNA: TGCGCCAGCAGCCAAGATCGAGGACCGAACACTGAAGCTTTCTTT.

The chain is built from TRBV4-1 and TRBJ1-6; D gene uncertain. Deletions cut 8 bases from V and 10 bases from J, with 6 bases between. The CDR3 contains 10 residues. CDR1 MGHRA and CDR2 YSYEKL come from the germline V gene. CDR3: CASGKSPLHF. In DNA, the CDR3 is TGCGCCAGCGGTAAATCACCCCTCCACTTT.

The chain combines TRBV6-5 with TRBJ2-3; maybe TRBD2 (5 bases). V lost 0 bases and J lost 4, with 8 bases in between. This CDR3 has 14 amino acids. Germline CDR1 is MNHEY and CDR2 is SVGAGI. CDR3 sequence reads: CASSYSSGADTQYF. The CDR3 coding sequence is TGTGCCAGCAGTTACTCGTCCGGGGCAGATACGCAGTATTTT.

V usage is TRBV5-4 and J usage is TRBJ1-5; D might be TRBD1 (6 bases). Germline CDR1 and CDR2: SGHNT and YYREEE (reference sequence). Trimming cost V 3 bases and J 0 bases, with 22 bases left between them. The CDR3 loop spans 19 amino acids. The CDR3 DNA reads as TGTGCCAGCAGCTCAAGTCAAAATGGACAGTTAAATAGCAATCAGCCCCAGCATTTT. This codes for CASSSSQNGQLNSNQPQHF. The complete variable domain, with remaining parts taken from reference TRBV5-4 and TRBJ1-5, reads ETGVTQSPTHLIKTRGQQVTLRCSSQSGHNTVSWYQQALGQGPQFIFQYYREEENGRGNFPPRFSGLQFPNYSSELNVNALELDDSALYLCASSSSQNGQLNSNQPQHFGDGTRLSIL.